Shown below are 2 T cell receptor beta chains from a single sample sequenced in a study of blood T cell repertoires in COVID-19. This table comes from immunoSEQ multiplex PCR, and its TCRdb copy is limited to in-frame clones, with some not included. Altogether 20,000 to 25,000 clones are present, about nine tenths being singletons, with the ten largest covering roughly 3.5%. Sequences were obtained from peripheral blood. The receptors shown here come from a middle-aged man with active COVID-19.

The V gene is TRBV18, the J gene TRBJ2-7, with 9 bases fitting TRBD1. Germline V CDR1 and CDR2: KGHSH, LQKENI. Trimming removed 6 bases from V and 12 bases from J; junction bases left unmatched: 27. The CDR3 contains 18 residues. CDR3 amino acids: CASSREANTGGANSFRYF. The CDR3, as DNA: TGTGCCAGCTCCCGCGAAGCTAATACAGGGGGCGCAAATTCCTTCCGGTACTTC.

The chain links TRBV5-1 to TRBJ2-4; D may be TRBD1 (6 bases). The V end was cut by 1 base, the J end by 7 bases, with 12 bases between. This CDR3 comprises 14 residues. The V gene's germline CDR1 is SGHRS and CDR2 YFSETQ. The CDR3 DNA is TGCGCCAGCAGCTTGACAGCAGGGGAGAACATTCAGTACTTC. It specifies CASSLTAGENIQYF.